A few counts support the clone carrying this T cell receptor beta chain. Given a far larger clone just one base away, this is likely a sequencing read error. The assay was immunoSEQ multiplex PCR, and TCRdb's table has in-frame clones only and misses some. The sample lists tens of thousands of clones, about 90% occurring once. The data originate from a study of OX40 agonist ivuxolimab in advanced cancers. Study context: Given to patients was ivuxolimab, an agonistic anti-OX40 (CD134) antibody. Ivuxolimab was administered intravenously to patients at 0.01 to 10 mg/kg every 2 weeks.

The V gene end was trimmed by 3 bases and the J gene end by 4 bases; junction bases not matched to a gene: 6. From germline, CDR1 is SEHNR and CDR2 FQNEAQ (reference sequence). This CDR3 is 16 amino acids long. Blood samples were obtained at baseline, cycle 4 day 1, and cycle 7 day 1. The specimen was CD4+ or CD8+ T cells sorted from blood, collected in a trial of the OX40 agonist ivuxolimab. This rearrangement joins TRBV7-9 to TRBJ2-2, with TRBD2 matching 9 bases. This clonotype was obtained from an adult with an advanced solid tumor such as melanoma, head and neck, liver or kidney cancer. This CDR3 reads CASSFAGGSSTGELFF. For the CDR3, the DNA is TGTGCCAGCAGCTTCGCGGGGGGGAGTTCCACCGGGGAGCTGTTTTTT.